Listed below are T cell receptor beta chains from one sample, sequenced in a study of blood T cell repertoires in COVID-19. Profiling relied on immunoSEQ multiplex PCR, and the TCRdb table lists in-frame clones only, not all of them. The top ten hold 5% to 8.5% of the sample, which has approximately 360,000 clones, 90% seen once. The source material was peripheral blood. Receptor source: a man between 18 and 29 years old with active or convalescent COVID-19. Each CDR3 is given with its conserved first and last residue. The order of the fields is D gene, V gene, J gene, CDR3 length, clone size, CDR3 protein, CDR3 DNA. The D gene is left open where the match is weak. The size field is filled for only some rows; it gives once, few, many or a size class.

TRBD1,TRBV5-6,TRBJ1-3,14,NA,CASGYRGAGNTIYF,TGTGCCAGCGGTTACAGGGGAGCGGGAAACACCATATATTTT
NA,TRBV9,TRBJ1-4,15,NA,CASSLTPGGNEKLFF,TGTGCCAGCAGCCTGACCCCCGGGGGTAATGAAAAACTGTTTTTT
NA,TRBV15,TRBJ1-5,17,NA,CATSRGRGGESNQPQHF,TGTGCCACCAGCAGAGGGCGGGGCGGGGAGAGCAATCAGCCCCAGCATTTT
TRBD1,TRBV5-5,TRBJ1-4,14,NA,CASSPRGDRGKLFF,TGTGCCAGCAGCCCCAGGGGGGACCGCGGAAAACTGTTTTTT
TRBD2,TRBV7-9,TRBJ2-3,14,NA,CASSKRGATDTQYF,TGTGCCAGCAGCAAGCGGGGGGCCACAGATACGCAGTATTTT
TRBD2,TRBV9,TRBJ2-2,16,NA,CASSVRGTLDTGELFF,TGTGCCAGCAGCGTGCGGGGGACCCTGGACACCGGGGAGCTGTTTTTT
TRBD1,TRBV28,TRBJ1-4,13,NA,CASTQTGDEKLFF,TGTGCCAGCACCCAGACAGGGGATGAAAAACTGTTTTTT
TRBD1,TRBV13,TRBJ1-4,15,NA,CASSPQGAANEKLFF,TGTGCCAGCAGCCCCCAGGGGGCAGCTAATGAAAAACTGTTTTTT
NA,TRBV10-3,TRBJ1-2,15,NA,CAISDLQKINYGYTF,TGTGCCATCAGTGATTTGCAGAAAATAAACTATGGCTACACCTTC
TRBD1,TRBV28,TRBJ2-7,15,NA,CASSLSGQGHYEQYF,TGTGCCAGCAGTTTATCGGGACAGGGGCACTACGAGCAGTACTTC
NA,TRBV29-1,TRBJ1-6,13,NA,CSVDQGRYSPLHF,TGCAGCGTTGATCAGGGGCGGTATTCACCCCTCCACTTT
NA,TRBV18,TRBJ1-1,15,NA,CASSLKMGANTEAFF,TGTGCCAGCTCACTCAAGATGGGGGCTAACACTGAAGCTTTCTTT
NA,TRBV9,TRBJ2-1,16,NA,CASSGGLLSSYNEQFF,TGTGCCAGCAGCGGGGGACTCCTGAGCTCCTACAATGAGCAGTTCTTC
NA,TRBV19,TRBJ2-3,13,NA,CASSLGATDTQYF,TGTGCCAGTAGTTTGGGGGCCACAGATACGCAGTATTTT
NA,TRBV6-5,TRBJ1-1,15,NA,CASSYLPGTRTEAFF,TGTGCCAGCAGTTATTTACCGGGAACTAGGACTGAAGCTTTCTTT
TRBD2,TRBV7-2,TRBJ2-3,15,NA,CASSLQAGAIDTQYF,TGTGCCAGCAGCTTACAAGCGGGAGCTATAGATACGCAGTATTTT
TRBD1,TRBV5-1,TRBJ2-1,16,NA,CASSLVGQGAYNEQFF,TGCGCCAGCAGCTTGGTCGGACAGGGAGCCTACAATGAGCAGTTCTTC
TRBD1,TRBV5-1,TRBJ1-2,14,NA,CASSSPDRGLGYTF,TGCGCCAGCTCCTCTCCAGACAGGGGTCTTGGCTACACCTTC
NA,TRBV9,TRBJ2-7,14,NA,CASSLEGLTYEQYF,TGTGCCAGCAGCCTCGAGGGTCTTACCTACGAGCAGTACTTC
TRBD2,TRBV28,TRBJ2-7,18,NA,CASSTTSGGAWGLGEQYF,TGTGCCAGCAGTACGACTAGCGGGGGTGCTTGGGGTTTGGGCGAGCAGTACTTC
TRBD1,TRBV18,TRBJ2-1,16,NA,CASSKGQGGSYNEQFF,TGTGCCAGCTCAAAAGGACAGGGGGGCTCCTACAATGAGCAGTTCTTC
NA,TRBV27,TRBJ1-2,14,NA,CASSLSGTRYGYTF,TGTGCCAGCAGTTTATCGGGGACACGCTATGGCTACACCTTC
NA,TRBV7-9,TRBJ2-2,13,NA,CASPRELTGELFF,TGTGCCAGCCCCCGGGAACTGACCGGGGAGCTGTTTTTT
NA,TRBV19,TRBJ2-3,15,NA,CASSLGGTRTDTQYF,TGTGCCAGTAGCCTAGGGGGAACCCGCACAGATACGCAGTATTTT
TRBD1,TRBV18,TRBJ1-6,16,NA,CASSPPDRDYNSPLHF,TGTGCCAGCTCACCACCGGACAGGGATTATAATTCACCCCTCCACTTT
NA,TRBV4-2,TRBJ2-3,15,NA,CASSPEPHSTDTQYF,TGTGCCAGCAGCCCCGAGCCCCACAGCACAGATACGCAGTATTTT
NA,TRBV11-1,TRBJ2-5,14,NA,CASSGNSAEETQYF,TGTGCCAGCAGCGGTAACTCGGCGGAAGAGACCCAGTACTTC
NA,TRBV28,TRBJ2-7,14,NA,CASSFRGLRNEQYF,TGTGCCAGCAGTTTCAGGGGTCTAAGGAACGAGCAGTACTTC
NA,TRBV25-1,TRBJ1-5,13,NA,CASSEGGLGPQHF,TGTGCCAGCAGCGAGGGTGGTTTGGGGCCCCAGCATTTT
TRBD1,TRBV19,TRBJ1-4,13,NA,CASKKQGKEKLFF,TGTGCCAGTAAAAAACAGGGGAAGGAAAAACTGTTTTTT
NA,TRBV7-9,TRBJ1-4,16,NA,CASSLRQRTTNEKLFF,TGTGCCAGCAGCCTGAGACAGAGGACAACTAATGAAAAACTGTTTTTT
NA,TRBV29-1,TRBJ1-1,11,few,CSALRGTEAFF,TGCAGCGCGCTGCGGGGCACTGAAGCTTTCTTT
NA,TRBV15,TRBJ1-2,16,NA,CATSRDSVNSADGYTF,TGTGCCACCAGCAGAGACAGCGTCAACTCCGCGGATGGCTACACCTTC
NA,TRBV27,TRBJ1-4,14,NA,CASSPRLTNEKLFF,TGTGCCAGCAGTCCTCGTCTAACTAATGAAAAACTGTTTTTT
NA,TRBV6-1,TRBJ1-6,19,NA,CASSEDRGGWGAYNSPLHF,TGTGCCAGCAGTGAAGACCGAGGGGGATGGGGTGCCTATAATTCACCCCTCCACTTT
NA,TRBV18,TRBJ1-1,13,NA,CASSRTENTEAFF,TGTGCCAGCTCACGGACAGAGAACACTGAAGCTTTCTTT
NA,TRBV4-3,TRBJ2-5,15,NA,CASSQDRPPQGTQYF,TGCGCCAGCAGCCAAGACCGACCTCCTCAGGGGACCCAGTACTTC
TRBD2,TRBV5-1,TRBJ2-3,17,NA,CASSHRLAGALTDTQYF,TGCGCCAGCAGTCATAGACTAGCGGGGGCCCTCACAGATACGCAGTATTTT
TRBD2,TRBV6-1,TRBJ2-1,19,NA,CASSASRTSGASSYNEQFF,TGTGCCAGCAGTGCGAGTAGGACTAGCGGGGCAAGCTCCTACAATGAGCAGTTCTTC
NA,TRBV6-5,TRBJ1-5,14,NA,CASRLQGFPQPQHF,TGTGCCAGCAGACTACAGGGTTTCCCCCAGCCCCAGCATTTT
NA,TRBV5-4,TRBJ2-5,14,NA,CASSLPTAQETQYF,TGTGCCAGCAGCTTGCCGACAGCCCAAGAGACCCAGTACTTC
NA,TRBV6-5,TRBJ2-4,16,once,CASSYSGPGAKNIQYF,TGTGCCAGCAGTTACTCGGGCCCAGGAGCCAAAAACATTCAGTACTTC
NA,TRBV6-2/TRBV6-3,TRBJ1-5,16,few,CASSYNPLTGNQPQHF,TGTGCCAGCAGTTACAACCCACTCACAGGGAATCAGCCCCAGCATTTT
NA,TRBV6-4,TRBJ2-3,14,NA,CASSDGGGSDTQYF,TGTGCCAGCAGTGACGGGGGGGGCTCAGATACGCAGTATTTT
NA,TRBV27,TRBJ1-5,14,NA,CASSPRQRNQPQHF,TGTGCCAGCAGCCCCCGACAGCGCAATCAGCCCCAGCATTTT
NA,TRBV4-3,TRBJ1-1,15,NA,CASSQDRGAGIEAFF,TGCGCCAGCAGCCAAGATCGGGGGGCCGGAATTGAAGCTTTCTTT
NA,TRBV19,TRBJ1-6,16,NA,CASSIYRDPLNSPLHF,TGTGCCAGTAGTATCTACAGGGACCCCCTTAATTCACCCCTCCACTTT
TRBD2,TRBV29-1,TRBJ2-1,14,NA,CSVHGLAGVYEQFF,TGCAGCGTCCACGGACTAGCGGGAGTATATGAGCAGTTCTTC
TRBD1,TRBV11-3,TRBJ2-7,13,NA,CASSFGTGGEQYF,TGTGCCAGCAGCTTCGGGACAGGGGGAGAGCAGTACTTC
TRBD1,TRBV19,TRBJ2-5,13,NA,CASRAGGHETQYF,TGTGCCAGTAGGGCAGGGGGCCATGAGACCCAGTACTTC
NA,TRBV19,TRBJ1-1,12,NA,CASSFQGSEAFF,TGTGCCAGTAGTTTCCAGGGATCTGAAGCTTTCTTT